This T cell receptor beta chain was identified in a study of T cells after yellow fever vaccination. The study, taken as a whole, reports: Among primary-vaccination clones, most reappeared after the booster, at roughly 95% for CD4 and approximately 88% for CD8. Clonotype sharing between CD4 and CD8 compartments was small.

In this sample, this clonotype turned up many times. The antigen is not known. TCRdb analysed the 5' RACE reads with MiXCR anew, one entry per CDR3 protein. Of about 500,000 distinct CDR3 sequences listed, about 15% are singletons. Germline CDR1 reads SEHNR; CDR2 reads FQNEAQ (reference sequence). The CDR3 sequence is 17 residues long. V was cut by 1 base and J by 4 bases, with 16 bases left in between. The receptor was derived from a man younger than 35 who received the YFV17D yellow fever vaccine. The source was PBMCs, collected 5 to 6 days after the first yellow fever vaccination. The gene calls are TRBV7-9 and TRBJ2-2; D unresolved. For the CDR3, the DNA is TGTGCCAGCAGCTTAGGACTTGAGGTTCTTACCACCGGGGAGCTGTTTTTT. Residues: CASSLGLEVLTTGELFF.